The rows below give T cell receptor beta chains drawn from one sample of a study of a mutant IDH1 vaccine in newly diagnosed glioma. Here immunoSEQ multiplex PCR was the method, and the copy in TCRdb shows in-frame clones only, minus some. In the table there are 45,000 or so clones, 88% of which are singletons. What these receptors recognize is not known. The sequencing used PBMCs, collected from a glioma patient whose treatment included an IDH1 peptide vaccine. The receptor set was obtained from a woman aged 40 to 50 with glioma. Both conserved end residues are part of each CDR3. A D gene is named only where the DNA matches it firmly. Clone size is stated in some rows and not others, as once, few, many or a class when expanded.

V gene: TRBV6-5
clone size: NA
J gene: TRBJ2-7
D gene: NA
CDR3 DNA: TGTGCCAGCAGTTACTCGGTTGCGTTGAGCTCCTACGAGCAGTACTTC
CDR3 protein: CASSYSVALSSYEQYF

V gene: TRBV4-3
clone size: NA
J gene: TRBJ2-3
D gene: NA
CDR3 DNA: TGCGCCAGCAGCCAAGAAATGGGAGGACACACAGATACGCAGTATTTT
CDR3 protein: CASSQEMGGHTDTQYF

V gene: TRBV9
clone size: NA
J gene: TRBJ2-2
D gene: NA
CDR3 DNA: TGTGCCAGCAGCGTTGGAAGGGAAAGAACCGGGGAGCTGTTTTTT
CDR3 protein: CASSVGRERTGELFF

V gene: TRBV7-4
clone size: NA
J gene: TRBJ1-1
D gene: NA
CDR3 DNA: TGTGCCAGCAGCATGGAGCGCAGTGGACTTATGGGGAGCACTGAAGCTTTCTTT
CDR3 protein: CASSMERSGLMGSTEAFF

V gene: TRBV12-5
clone size: once
J gene: TRBJ2-7
D gene: TRBD1
CDR3 DNA: TGTGCTAGTGGACGGGGACAGTTCTACGAGCAGTACTTC
CDR3 protein: CASGRGQFYEQYF

V gene: TRBV9
clone size: NA
J gene: TRBJ2-7
D gene: NA
CDR3 DNA: TGTGCCAGCAGCGCCACGGGGAGCGAGCAGTACTTC
CDR3 protein: CASSATGSEQYF

V gene: TRBV5-1
clone size: NA
J gene: TRBJ1-2
D gene: TRBD1
CDR3 DNA: TGCGCCAGCAGCACGGGACAGCGTTATGGCTACACCTTC
CDR3 protein: CASSTGQRYGYTF

V gene: TRBV6-1
clone size: once
J gene: TRBJ1-3
D gene: NA
CDR3 DNA: TGTGCCAGCAATGCCAGGGACTACTCTGGAAACACCATATATTTT
CDR3 protein: CASNARDYSGNTIYF

V gene: TRBV4-3
clone size: once
J gene: TRBJ1-3
D gene: NA
CDR3 DNA: TGCGCCAGCAGCCAAGGCGCGCAGACATACTCTGGAAACACCATATATTTT
CDR3 protein: CASSQGAQTYSGNTIYF

V gene: TRBV29-1
clone size: NA
J gene: TRBJ1-2
D gene: TRBD1
CDR3 DNA: TGCAGCGTTAATATCCGGGACAGGGGTTTAGGCTACACCTTC
CDR3 protein: CSVNIRDRGLGYTF

V gene: TRBV11-2
clone size: NA
J gene: TRBJ1-1
D gene: NA
CDR3 DNA: TGTGCCAGCAGCCCCCCGTCGGGCAGCGACAACACTGAAGCTTTCTTT
CDR3 protein: CASSPPSGSDNTEAFF

V gene: TRBV7-2
clone size: few
J gene: TRBJ1-4
D gene: TRBD1
CDR3 DNA: TGTGCCAGCAGCCTGGACAGGGAAAAACTGTTTTTT
CDR3 protein: CASSLDREKLFF

V gene: TRBV28
clone size: NA
J gene: TRBJ1-1
D gene: NA
CDR3 DNA: TGTGCCAGCAGTTTCGGAAGGGCTGGGAGTTCGAACACTGAAGCTTTCTTT
CDR3 protein: CASSFGRAGSSNTEAFF

V gene: TRBV6-5
clone size: NA
J gene: TRBJ2-7
D gene: NA
CDR3 DNA: TGTGCCAGCAGGAGGGGGTCCGAGCAGTACTTC
CDR3 protein: CASRRGSEQYF

V gene: TRBV25-1
clone size: NA
J gene: TRBJ2-3
D gene: NA
CDR3 DNA: TGTGCCAGCAGTCCACAGGTGCGCACAGATACGCAGTATTTT
CDR3 protein: CASSPQVRTDTQYF

V gene: TRBV4-2
clone size: NA
J gene: TRBJ2-7
D gene: NA
CDR3 DNA: TGTGCCAGCAGCCCCTCATCAGCGCCGGTGCCAACCTACGAGCAGTACTTC
CDR3 protein: CASSPSSAPVPTYEQYF

V gene: TRBV15
clone size: once
J gene: TRBJ2-1
D gene: NA
CDR3 DNA: TGTGCCACCAGCAGAGAGCGTCACGGGGCCGAGGAAAATGAGCAGTTCTTC
CDR3 protein: CATSRERHGAEENEQFF

V gene: TRBV30
clone size: NA
J gene: TRBJ2-7
D gene: TRBD2
CDR3 DNA: TGTGCCTGGAGTGTACCGGGCGGGAGATACGAGCAGTACTTC
CDR3 protein: CAWSVPGGRYEQYF

V gene: TRBV29-1
clone size: NA
J gene: TRBJ2-2
D gene: NA
CDR3 DNA: TGCAGCGTTGAACCTGTAGGATCCACCACCGGGGAGCTGTTTTTT
CDR3 protein: CSVEPVGSTTGELFF

V gene: TRBV6-1
clone size: NA
J gene: TRBJ1-4
D gene: NA
CDR3 DNA: TGTGCCAGCATCGGGACGGCTAATGAAAAACTGTTTTTT
CDR3 protein: CASIGTANEKLFF

V gene: TRBV5-1
clone size: NA
J gene: TRBJ2-7
D gene: TRBD1
CDR3 DNA: TGCGCCAGCAGCTTGGAGGGGGCCAGCGGCTCCTACGAGCAGTACTTC
CDR3 protein: CASSLEGASGSYEQYF

V gene: TRBV5-1
clone size: once
J gene: TRBJ2-7
D gene: NA
CDR3 DNA: TGCGCCAGCAGCGACGGTTACGAGCAGTACTTC
CDR3 protein: CASSDGYEQYF

V gene: TRBV19
clone size: NA
J gene: TRBJ2-5
D gene: NA
CDR3 DNA: TGTGCCAGCCGACAGAGTGGAGAGACCCAGTACTTC
CDR3 protein: CASRQSGETQYF

V gene: TRBV10-1
clone size: NA
J gene: TRBJ2-5
D gene: NA
CDR3 DNA: TGCGCCAGCAGTGAAAGCTTACAGCAAGAGACCCAGTACTTC
CDR3 protein: CASSESLQQETQYF

V gene: TRBV5-1
clone size: NA
J gene: TRBJ2-7
D gene: NA
CDR3 DNA: TGCGCCAGCAGCCCAGCCCTCCGATCCTACGAGCAGTACTTC
CDR3 protein: CASSPALRSYEQYF

V gene: TRBV5-1
clone size: few
J gene: TRBJ2-1
D gene: NA
CDR3 DNA: TGCGCCAGCAGCTTGCAACTCGACCTGACAAGGTTCTTC
CDR3 protein: CASSLQLDLTRFF

V gene: TRBV9
clone size: NA
J gene: TRBJ1-6
D gene: NA
CDR3 DNA: TGTGCCAGCAGCGTAGCTCCGGAGGGATTTGGGTCACCCCTCCACTTT
CDR3 protein: CASSVAPEGFGSPLHF

V gene: TRBV4-3
clone size: NA
J gene: TRBJ1-1
D gene: NA
CDR3 DNA: TGCGCCAGCAGCCAAGATCGAGGGGGTCTCACTGAAGCTTTCTTT
CDR3 protein: CASSQDRGGLTEAFF

V gene: TRBV7-2
clone size: few
J gene: TRBJ1-6
D gene: NA
CDR3 DNA: TGTGCCAGCAGCTTAGGTGGGAATTCACCCCTCCACTTT
CDR3 protein: CASSLGGNSPLHF